This is a list of T cell receptor beta chains from one sample in a study of CD8+ T cells in alopecia areata. Only in-frame clones appear in the TCRdb table, and some are missing; sequencing was by immunoSEQ multiplex PCR. Of around 150,000 clones in the sample, less than 75% were seen once. The sequenced sample was CD8+ T cells sorted from blood. The source of these receptors is a human donor in good health. The CDR3 runs from the conserved cysteine through the conserved F or W. The order of the fields is D gene, J gene, V gene, clone size, CDR3 DNA, CDR3 protein. D genes are given only for firm matches. A row's size may be missing; if present it is once, few, many or a size class.

d_call: NA; j_call: TRBJ2-7; v_call: TRBV14; clone_size: few; cdr3_nt: TGTGCCAGCAGCCCCACCCCCACGGGGGAGCAGTACTTC; cdr3_aa: CASSPTPTGEQYF
d_call: NA; j_call: TRBJ2-1; v_call: TRBV9; clone_size: once; cdr3_nt: TGTGCCAGCAGCGTAGCCCCCGGACCCGACAATGACCAGTTCTTC; cdr3_aa: CASSVAPGPDNDQFF
d_call: NA; j_call: TRBJ2-7; v_call: TRBV11-1; clone_size: NA; cdr3_nt: TGTGCCAGCAGCTTCAATCATGGCTACGAGCAGTACTTC; cdr3_aa: CASSFNHGYEQYF
d_call: NA; j_call: TRBJ2-7; v_call: TRBV25-1; clone_size: NA; cdr3_nt: TGTGCCAGCCTCGGCGGGTACGAGCAGTACTTC; cdr3_aa: CASLGGYEQYF
d_call: NA; j_call: TRBJ1-3; v_call: TRBV6-5; clone_size: NA; cdr3_nt: TGTGCCAGCAGTGGAACGGGCTCTGGAAACACCATATATTTT; cdr3_aa: CASSGTGSGNTIYF
d_call: NA; j_call: TRBJ2-7; v_call: TRBV5-1; clone_size: few; cdr3_nt: TGCGCCAGCAGCGGAAAACGACCCTACGAGCAGTACTTC; cdr3_aa: CASSGKRPYEQYF
d_call: NA; j_call: TRBJ1-1; v_call: TRBV6-5; clone_size: NA; cdr3_nt: TGTGCCAGCAGGTACTACACTGAAGCTTTCTTT; cdr3_aa: CASRYYTEAFF
d_call: NA; j_call: TRBJ2-6; v_call: TRBV7-8; clone_size: NA; cdr3_nt: TGTGCCAGCACACGTACCGGGCTCTCTGGGGCCAACGTCCTGACTTTC; cdr3_aa: CASTRTGLSGANVLTF
d_call: TRBD1; j_call: TRBJ1-4; v_call: TRBV7-8; clone_size: NA; cdr3_nt: TGTGCCAGCAGCTTAGTTCGGACAGGGGATGAGGAAAAACTGTTTTTT; cdr3_aa: CASSLVRTGDEEKLFF
d_call: NA; j_call: TRBJ2-7; v_call: TRBV5-1; clone_size: NA; cdr3_nt: TGCGCCAGCAGAGGGGGGGTCAGCGAGCAGTACTTC; cdr3_aa: CASRGGVSEQYF
d_call: NA; j_call: TRBJ1-2; v_call: TRBV7-6; clone_size: NA; cdr3_nt: TGTGCCAGCAGCTTAGCCCCCGGGGGCGGTGGCTACACCTTC; cdr3_aa: CASSLAPGGGGYTF
d_call: NA; j_call: TRBJ2-3; v_call: TRBV15; clone_size: NA; cdr3_nt: TGTGCCACCAGCAGAGGGACAACTAGCACAGATACGCAGTATTTT; cdr3_aa: CATSRGTTSTDTQYF
d_call: TRBD2; j_call: TRBJ2-1; v_call: TRBV7-3; clone_size: NA; cdr3_nt: TGTGCCAGCAGCTTGGATGGCGGGAGCTCCTACAATGAGCAGTTCTTC; cdr3_aa: CASSLDGGSSYNEQFF
d_call: NA; j_call: TRBJ2-7; v_call: TRBV5-1; clone_size: NA; cdr3_nt: TGCGCCAGCAGCTTCCGGACGGCCTACGAGCAGTACTTC; cdr3_aa: CASSFRTAYEQYF
d_call: NA; j_call: TRBJ2-5; v_call: TRBV10-3; clone_size: NA; cdr3_nt: TGTGCCATCAGTGAGGAGGTCAAGGAGACCCAGTACTTC; cdr3_aa: CAISEEVKETQYF
d_call: TRBD1; j_call: TRBJ2-7; v_call: TRBV4-1; clone_size: few; cdr3_nt: TGCGCCAGCAGCCAGGGACAGACCTACGAGCAGTACTTC; cdr3_aa: CASSQGQTYEQYF
d_call: TRBD2; j_call: TRBJ2-1; v_call: TRBV5-1; clone_size: NA; cdr3_nt: TGCGCCAGCAGGCTAGCGGGACCGACCTCCTACAATGAGCAGTTCTTC; cdr3_aa: CASRLAGPTSYNEQFF
d_call: TRBD2; j_call: TRBJ2-7; v_call: TRBV29-1; clone_size: NA; cdr3_nt: TGCAGCGTTCTGACTAGCGGATCCTACGAGCAGTACTTC; cdr3_aa: CSVLTSGSYEQYF
d_call: NA; j_call: TRBJ2-1; v_call: TRBV27; clone_size: NA; cdr3_nt: TGTGCCAGCAGTCAAGACGCGGGGAATGAGCAGTTCTTC; cdr3_aa: CASSQDAGNEQFF
d_call: NA; j_call: TRBJ2-1; v_call: TRBV15; clone_size: NA; cdr3_nt: TGTGCCACCAGCAGCACAAAGGGCCCAGACAATGAGCAGTTCTTC; cdr3_aa: CATSSTKGPDNEQFF
d_call: NA; j_call: TRBJ1-5; v_call: TRBV6-5; clone_size: NA; cdr3_nt: TGTGCCAGCAGTTACTCGACGGGTCAGCCCCAGCATTTT; cdr3_aa: CASSYSTGQPQHF
d_call: TRBD2; j_call: TRBJ2-2; v_call: TRBV7-8; clone_size: NA; cdr3_nt: TGTGCCAGCAGCCCTACCGGGGGGACTCTCAGGGAGCTGTTTTTT; cdr3_aa: CASSPTGGTLRELFF
d_call: NA; j_call: TRBJ1-4; v_call: TRBV7-9; clone_size: NA; cdr3_nt: TGTGCCAGCAGGGACAGAACTGAAAAACTGTTTTTT; cdr3_aa: CASRDRTEKLFF
d_call: TRBD2; j_call: TRBJ2-7; v_call: TRBV6-6; clone_size: NA; cdr3_nt: TGTGCCAGCAGTTACGGGAGGGTCGAGCAGTACTTC; cdr3_aa: CASSYGRVEQYF
d_call: TRBD2; j_call: TRBJ2-7; v_call: TRBV6-5; clone_size: NA; cdr3_nt: TGTGCCAGCAAACTTCTTGCGGGAGATGAGTACGAGCAGTACTTC; cdr3_aa: CASKLLAGDEYEQYF
d_call: TRBD1; j_call: TRBJ2-3; v_call: TRBV19; clone_size: NA; cdr3_nt: TGTGCCAGTAGTTTGCAGGGGGTGCCAGATACGCAGTATTTT; cdr3_aa: CASSLQGVPDTQYF
d_call: TRBD2; j_call: TRBJ2-5; v_call: TRBV4-2; clone_size: few; cdr3_nt: TGTGCCAGCAGCCAAGCCCATAGCGGGAGGGAGGAAGAGACCCAGTACTTC; cdr3_aa: CASSQAHSGREEETQYF
d_call: TRBD2; j_call: TRBJ2-1; v_call: TRBV9; clone_size: NA; cdr3_nt: TGTGCCAGCAGCGAAGGGACTAGCGGGAACAATGAGCAGTTCTTC; cdr3_aa: CASSEGTSGNNEQFF
d_call: NA; j_call: TRBJ2-7; v_call: TRBV6-5; clone_size: NA; cdr3_nt: TGTGCCAGCAGCCAAGCTGATGGATTTATCTACGAGCAGTACTTC; cdr3_aa: CASSQADGFIYEQYF
d_call: NA; j_call: TRBJ1-1; v_call: TRBV7-4; clone_size: NA; cdr3_nt: TGTGCCAGCAGCCCTGGGAGGGGGGAAGCTTTCTTT; cdr3_aa: CASSPGRGEAFF
d_call: TRBD2; j_call: TRBJ2-1; v_call: TRBV7-9; clone_size: NA; cdr3_nt: TGTGCCAGCAGCCCACCGGGACTAGATGGGGATGAAGAGCAGTTCTTC; cdr3_aa: CASSPPGLDGDEEQFF
d_call: NA; j_call: TRBJ1-1; v_call: TRBV2; clone_size: NA; cdr3_nt: TGTGCCACCGCTGAAGCTTTCTTT; cdr3_aa: CATAEAFF
d_call: NA; j_call: TRBJ2-3; v_call: TRBV7-2; clone_size: NA; cdr3_nt: TGTGCCAGCCGCCTTTCAGATACGCAGTATTTT; cdr3_aa: CASRLSDTQYF
d_call: TRBD2; j_call: TRBJ2-6; v_call: TRBV27; clone_size: NA; cdr3_nt: TGTGCCAGCAGTTCTTGGACTAGCGGGAGCGAATCGGGAGGGGCCAACGTCCTGACTTTC; cdr3_aa: CASSSWTSGSESGGANVLTF
d_call: NA; j_call: TRBJ2-7; v_call: TRBV6-5; clone_size: NA; cdr3_nt: TGTGCCAGCAGTTACTCGACGAGCTACGAGCAGTACTTC; cdr3_aa: CASSYSTSYEQYF
d_call: NA; j_call: TRBJ2-2; v_call: TRBV9; clone_size: few; cdr3_nt: TGTGCCAGCAGCGTAGACGGCCGGAGGAACACCGGGGAGCTGTTTTTT; cdr3_aa: CASSVDGRRNTGELFF
d_call: TRBD2; j_call: TRBJ2-4; v_call: TRBV4-1; clone_size: few; cdr3_nt: TGCGCCAGCAGCCAAGGACTAGCTGGGGCGGGAGGGCGTCGGAGCCATGGCATTCAGTACTTC; cdr3_aa: CASSQGLAGAGGRRSHGIQYF
d_call: TRBD1; j_call: TRBJ2-7; v_call: TRBV29-1; clone_size: few; cdr3_nt: TGCAGCGTTGTATCCAGGGGGCGGTCTTACGAGCAGTACTTC; cdr3_aa: CSVVSRGRSYEQYF
d_call: NA; j_call: TRBJ1-1; v_call: TRBV28; clone_size: few; cdr3_nt: TGTGCCAGCAGTACCCTGACGGGCCCGAACACTGAAGCTTTCTTT; cdr3_aa: CASSTLTGPNTEAFF
d_call: NA; j_call: TRBJ1-1; v_call: TRBV4-2; clone_size: NA; cdr3_nt: TGTGCCAGCAGCCAAGGATCTCTCTTGAACACTGAAGCTTTCTTT; cdr3_aa: CASSQGSLLNTEAFF
d_call: NA; j_call: TRBJ2-7; v_call: TRBV6-5; clone_size: NA; cdr3_nt: TGTGCCAGCGGGGGGAACCACGAGCAGTACTTC; cdr3_aa: CASGGNHEQYF
d_call: NA; j_call: TRBJ2-1; v_call: TRBV18; clone_size: NA; cdr3_nt: TGTGCCAGCTCTCCGGACCCTAACCCCCCCTACAATGAGCAGTTCTTC; cdr3_aa: CASSPDPNPPYNEQFF
d_call: NA; j_call: TRBJ2-7; v_call: TRBV6-5; clone_size: NA; cdr3_nt: TGTGCCAGCAGGGGACACTCCGAGAGCTACGAGCAGTACTTC; cdr3_aa: CASRGHSESYEQYF
d_call: NA; j_call: TRBJ2-7; v_call: TRBV7-2; clone_size: few; cdr3_nt: TGTGCCAGCAGCTATCGGGCCCGCCCCCAGGGCCTCTACGAGCAGTACTTC; cdr3_aa: CASSYRARPQGLYEQYF
d_call: NA; j_call: TRBJ2-7; v_call: TRBV10-3; clone_size: NA; cdr3_nt: TGTGCCATCAGTGAGAGGCAATGGCCAGGGAACGAGCAGTACTTC; cdr3_aa: CAISERQWPGNEQYF
d_call: NA; j_call: TRBJ2-7; v_call: TRBV7-6; clone_size: NA; cdr3_nt: TGTGCCAGCAGCTTAGGGGGTGGGTACGAGCAGTACTTC; cdr3_aa: CASSLGGGYEQYF
d_call: TRBD1; j_call: TRBJ1-5; v_call: TRBV9; clone_size: NA; cdr3_nt: TGTGCCAGCAGCCCAGGGGGGGGACGGCAGCCCCAGCATTTT; cdr3_aa: CASSPGGGRQPQHF
d_call: NA; j_call: TRBJ2-1; v_call: TRBV9; clone_size: NA; cdr3_nt: TGTGCCAGCAGCCCGCCAGGGACAGAGCAGTTCTTC; cdr3_aa: CASSPPGTEQFF
d_call: NA; j_call: TRBJ2-7; v_call: TRBV2; clone_size: once; cdr3_nt: TGTGCCAGCCTCATTACCTACGAGCAGTACTTC; cdr3_aa: CASLITYEQYF
d_call: NA; j_call: TRBJ2-1; v_call: TRBV6-5; clone_size: NA; cdr3_nt: TGTGCCAGCTGTCCGGCGGGATCGGGCTTTGTTGAGCAGTTCTTC; cdr3_aa: CASCPAGSGFVEQFF
d_call: TRBD1; j_call: TRBJ2-7; v_call: TRBV5-6; clone_size: NA; cdr3_nt: TGTGCCAGCAGCGGGGACAGGGTCTACGAGCAGTACTTC; cdr3_aa: CASSGDRVYEQYF